This T cell receptor (beta chain) was obtained from a study of metastatic and nonmetastatic thyroid tumors (dated by TCRdb to between 2020 and 2021). The study in broad terms: The researchers compared repertoires between peripheral blood samples and tumor or nodule tissue samples from patients with malignant or benign thyroid disease. Overall study results and their limits: In both blood and tumor samples, malignant tumors were reported to have significantly higher TCR beta diversity than benign nodules.

Comments on this clone: Its antigen remains unidentified. One junction end does not reproduce the germline sequence, and a read error may be involved.

The library relied on PCR. Sequenced using an Illumina HiSeq 4000. High-throughput sequencing was used to profile the TCR beta-chain CDR3 region of each patient. In the authors' own workflow: A classifier to discriminate distant-metastatic papillary thyroid cancer patients was built from CDR3 differences across clinicopathological groups. The Shannon index was used to measure repertoire diversity, and the Morisita-Horn index was used to measure how similar tumor and blood repertoires were. In TCRdb, the public reads were trimmed at Q25 with fastp and aligned with MiXCR, with productive beta chains retained. V and J calls and clone size were set by TCRdb, not the authors. The table for this sample lists approximately 58,000 clones; roughly 20% of them were counted only once. Jointly, the top ten make up roughly 4% of the sample. Before undergoing thyroid surgery, none of the patients had been given any kind of treatment. The study retrospectively analysed patient clinical samples collected from about 2012 to 2018 using T-cell receptor beta sequencing.

For CDR1 and CDR2, the germline V gene (reference sequence) lists LNHNV and YYDKDF. The CDR3, cysteine through phenylalanine, is 13 amino acids long. CDR3 DNA only is kept here, 39 bases in frame from base 1. Recombination linked TRBV15 to TRBJ2-3; possibly the D gene is TRBD1, per 6 matching bases. The sequence derives from a female donor with papillary thyroid cancer or a benign thyroid nodule (not recorded which). Some clones in this sample may be carry-over from other donors' samples. Material for sequencing was blood. The sequenced DNA: TGTGCCACCCGCCACAGGGCAGGAGATACGGAGTATTTT. The resulting protein is CATRHRAGDTEYF. The variable domain in full, with residues beyond the CDR3 obtained from the reference TRBV15 and TRBJ2-3 genes, is DAMVIQNPRYQVTQFGKPVTLSCSQTLNHNVMYWYQQKSSQAPKLLFHYYDKDFNNEADTPDNFQSRRPNTSFCFLDIRSPGLGDTAMYLCATRHRAGDTEYFGPGTRLTVL.